The 12 T cell receptor beta chains below all came from one sample that was sequenced in a study of T-cell memory formation after mild COVID-19. TCRdb fed the 5' RACE reads into MiXCR, producing one record per CDR3 protein. The data show 450,000 to 650,000 distinct CDR3 sequences, about a fifth seen once. What was sequenced was PBMCs or a T cell subset sorted from them (not recorded which). The receptors originated from an adult woman who had mild COVID-19 (a few samples of this study predate the infection). Cell type and time point are not known.

A few counts support this clonotype. This rearrangement joins TRBV29-1 to TRBJ1-3; the D is unclear. The germline gives CDR1 SQVTM, CDR2 ANQGSEA. CDR3 length: 11 residues. V lost 6 bases, J lost 4 bases, and 7 bases lay in between. The CDR3 DNA reads TGCAGCGTCCCAAGCGGAAACACCATATATTTT. It translates to CSVPSGNTIYF.

V and J are TRBV9 and TRBJ2-1; perhaps TRBD2 as D (6 bases). The CDR3 loop spans 17 amino acids. The V gene's germline CDR1 is SGDLS and CDR2 YYNGEE. The germline V and J ends were trimmed by 4 bases and 4 bases, with 21 bases remaining between them. This CDR3 reads CASSSSGERRDYNEQFF. In DNA, the CDR3 is TGTGCCAGCAGCTCCTCGGGGGAGCGGAGAGATTACAATGAGCAGTTCTTC.

This clonotype has ten or more counts. This rearrangement joins TRBV7-2 to TRBJ2-1, with D perhaps TRBD2 (6 bases). Looked up from germline, CDR1 is SGHTA and CDR2 is FQGNSA. Trimming shortened V by 3 bases and J by 8 bases, and 14 bases separated the two germline ends. The CDR3 is 14 residues long. CDR3 loop: CASSFWTTRDEQFF. The CDR3 DNA reads TGTGCCAGCAGCTTCTGGACTACCCGCGATGAGCAGTTCTTC.

The CDR3 region is CASSPPGSNYGYTF. The CDR3 nucleotides are TGTGCCAGCAGCCCTCCGGGATCCAACTATGGCTACACCTTC. The rearrangement uses TRBV14 and TRBJ1-2; D unresolved. The germline V gene has CDR1 SGHDN and CDR2 FVKESK. The CDR3 extends over 14 amino acids. Trimming shortened V by 4 bases and J by 2 bases, and 11 bases separated the two germline ends.

The rearrangement uses TRBV5-6 and TRBJ1-2, with 12 bases identical to TRBD1. J lost 8 bases, V lost 4 bases, and 9 bases had no gene match. Looked up from germline, CDR1 is SGHDT and CDR2 is YYEEEE. This CDR3 is built from 15 residues. The DNA of the CDR3 is TGTGCCAGCAGCCCAGCCGGGACAGGGGGCGAGGGCTACACCTTC. Amino acid sequence: CASSPAGTGGEGYTF.

This clonotype was detected many times. The chain couples TRBV5-1 to TRBJ2-3; D uncertain. The CDR3 runs 15 residues. V was pared by 2 bases and J by 0 bases, with 10 bases between. Germline V gene data show CDR1 as SGHRS and CDR2 as YFSETQ. Written as DNA, the CDR3 is TGCGCCAGCAGCTTCGGCGGAGCTAGCACAGATACGCAGTATTTT. Amino acids: CASSFGGASTDTQYF.

This clonotype was counted at least ten times. The chain links TRBV5-1 to TRBJ2-3; 11 nucleotides match TRBD2. There are 16 residues in the CDR3. Losses at the gene ends were 4 bases for V and 2 bases for J; bases not matched to a gene: 6. Germline values: CDR1 SGHRS, CDR2 YFSETQ. The CDR3 reads CASSPGTSGSTDTQYF. CDR3 coding DNA: TGCGCCAGCAGCCCCGGGACTAGCGGCTCCACAGATACGCAGTATTTT.

The chain is built from TRBV11-2 and TRBJ1-2; 9 positions agree with TRBD1. The CDR3 totals 17 residues. J was trimmed by 4 bases and V by 3 bases; bases with no gene match: 12. Germline values: CDR1 SGHAT, CDR2 FQNNGV. CDR3 sequence reads: CASSFGGGTGIRYGYTF. DNA of the CDR3: TGTGCCAGCAGCTTCGGAGGTGGGACAGGGATACGCTATGGCTACACCTTC.

This clonotype was found a few times. The chain recombines TRBV11-2 with TRBJ2-1, with D perhaps being TRBD1 or TRBD2 (5 bases each). V was trimmed by 5 bases and J by 12 bases, leaving 17 bases between them. Germline V gene sequence: CDR1 SGHAT, CDR2 FQNNGV. The CDR3 has 13 amino acids. The CDR3 sequence: CASSTRGGAGQFF. The CDR3 coding sequence is TGTGCCAGCAGCACCCGGGGCGGCGCCGGGCAGTTCTTC. Drawing the rest from reference TRBV11-2 and TRBJ2-1, the complete variable domain is EAGVAQSPRYKIIEKRQSVAFWCNPISGHATLYWYQQILGQGPKLLIQFQNNGVVDDSQLPKDRFSAERLKGVDSTLKIQPAKLEDSAVYLCASSTRGGAGQFFGPGTRLTVL.

This clonotype was seen only a few times. V and J are TRBV5-8 and TRBJ2-1; the D gene is possibly TRBD1 (6 bases). Germline CDR1 SGHTS, CDR2 YDEGEE. The CDR3 sequence is 15 residues long. Deletions cut 6 bases from V and 4 bases from J, with 17 bases between. The CDR3: CASTLQGSPYNEQFF. In nucleotides, the CDR3 is TGTGCCAGCACCTTACAGGGTTCCCCTTACAATGAGCAGTTCTTC.

This chain links TRBV20-1 with TRBJ2-7, with D possibly TRBD1 on 5 matching bases. V dropped 1 base and J dropped 5 bases, with 12 bases sitting between them. The CDR3 sequence is 13 residues long. Germline loops: CDR1 DFQATT, CDR2 SNEGSKA (reference sequence). CDR3 bases: TGCAGTGCTAGAGCTGCTCAGGGCGACGAGCAGTACTTC. It specifies CSARAAQGDEQYF.

The rearrangement uses TRBV4-1 and TRBJ2-2, with D unclear. V lost 2 bases to trimming and J lost 0 bases, with 7 bases between them. Looked up from germline, CDR1 is MGHRA and CDR2 is YSYEKL. CDR3 length: 15 residues. The CDR3 nucleotides read TGCGCCAGCAGCCAACTAGGGCCGAACACCGGGGAGCTGTTTTTT. This gives the protein CASSQLGPNTGELFF.